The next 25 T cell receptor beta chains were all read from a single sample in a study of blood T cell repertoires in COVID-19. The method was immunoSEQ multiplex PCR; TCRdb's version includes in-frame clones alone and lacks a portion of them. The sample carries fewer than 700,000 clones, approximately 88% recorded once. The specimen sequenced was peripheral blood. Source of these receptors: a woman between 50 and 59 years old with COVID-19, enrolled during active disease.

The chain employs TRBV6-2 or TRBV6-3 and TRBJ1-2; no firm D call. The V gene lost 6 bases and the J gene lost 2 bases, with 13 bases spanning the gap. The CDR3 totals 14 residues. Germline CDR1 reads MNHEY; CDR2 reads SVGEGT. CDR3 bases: TGTGCCAGCAGCCTCTTCCGCGGGAACTATGGCTACACCTTC. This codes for CASSLFRGNYGYTF.

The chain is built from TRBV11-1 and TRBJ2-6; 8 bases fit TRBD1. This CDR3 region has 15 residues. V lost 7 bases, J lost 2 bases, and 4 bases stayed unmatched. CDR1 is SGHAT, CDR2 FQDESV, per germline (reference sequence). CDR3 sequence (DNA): TGTGCCAGCACCATACAGGGGGCTGGGGCCAACGTCCTGACTTTC. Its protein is CASTIQGAGANVLTF.

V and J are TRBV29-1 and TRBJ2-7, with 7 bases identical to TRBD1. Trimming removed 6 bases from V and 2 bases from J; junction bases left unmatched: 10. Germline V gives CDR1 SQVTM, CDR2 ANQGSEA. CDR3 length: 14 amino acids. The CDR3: CSVRQGRPPYEQYF. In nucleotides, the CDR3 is TGCAGCGTCAGACAGGGCCGACCCCCCTACGAGCAGTACTTC.

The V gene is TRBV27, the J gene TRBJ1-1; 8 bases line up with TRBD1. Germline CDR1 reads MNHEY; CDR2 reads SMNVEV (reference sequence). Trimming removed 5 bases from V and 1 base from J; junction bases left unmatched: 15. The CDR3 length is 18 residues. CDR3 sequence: CASSPGGYRGEGNTEAFF. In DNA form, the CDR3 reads TGTGCCAGCAGTCCAGGGGGCTACAGGGGCGAGGGGAACACTGAAGCTTTCTTT.

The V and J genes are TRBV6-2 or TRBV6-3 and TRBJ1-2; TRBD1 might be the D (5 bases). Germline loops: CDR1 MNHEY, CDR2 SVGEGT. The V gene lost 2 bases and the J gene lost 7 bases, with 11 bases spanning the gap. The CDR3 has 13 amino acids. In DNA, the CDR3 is TGTGCCAGCAGTTACAGGGGTTCTGGTGGCTACACCTTC. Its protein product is CASSYRGSGGYTF.

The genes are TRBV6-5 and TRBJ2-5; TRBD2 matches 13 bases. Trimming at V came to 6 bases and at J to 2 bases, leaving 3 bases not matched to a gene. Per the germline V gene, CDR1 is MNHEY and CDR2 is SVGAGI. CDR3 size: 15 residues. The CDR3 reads CASSRLAGGQETQYF. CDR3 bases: TGTGCCAGCAGCCGACTAGCGGGGGGTCAAGAGACCCAGTACTTC.

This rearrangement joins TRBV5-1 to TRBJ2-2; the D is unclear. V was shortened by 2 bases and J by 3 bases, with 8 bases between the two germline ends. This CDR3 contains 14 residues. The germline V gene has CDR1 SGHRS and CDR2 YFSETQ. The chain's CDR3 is CASSLVPDTGELFF. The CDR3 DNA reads TGCGCCAGCAGCTTAGTCCCGGACACCGGGGAGCTGTTTTTT. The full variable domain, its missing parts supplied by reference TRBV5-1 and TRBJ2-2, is KAGVTQTPRYLIKTRGQQVTLSCSPISGHRSVSWYQQTPGQGLQFLFEYFSETQRNKGNFPGRFSGRQFSNSRSEMNVSTLELGDSALYLCASSLVPDTGELFFGEGSRLTVL.

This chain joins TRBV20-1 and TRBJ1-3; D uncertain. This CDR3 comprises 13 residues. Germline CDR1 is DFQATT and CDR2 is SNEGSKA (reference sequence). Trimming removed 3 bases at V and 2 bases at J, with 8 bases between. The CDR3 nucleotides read TGCAGTGCTAGTCACGGGACTGGAAACACCATATATTTT. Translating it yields CSASHGTGNTIYF.

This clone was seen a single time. The chain's CDR3 is CASSPLGSGENSPLHF. The CDR3 coding sequence is TGTGCCAGCAGCCCGCTTGGGTCAGGGGAAAATTCACCCCTCCACTTT. This chain connects TRBV5-4 to TRBJ1-6, with D tentatively TRBD1 (6 bases). V was clipped by 4 bases and J by 7 bases, with 18 bases between them. There are 16 residues in the CDR3. The V gene's germline CDR1 is SGHNT and CDR2 YYREEE (reference sequence).

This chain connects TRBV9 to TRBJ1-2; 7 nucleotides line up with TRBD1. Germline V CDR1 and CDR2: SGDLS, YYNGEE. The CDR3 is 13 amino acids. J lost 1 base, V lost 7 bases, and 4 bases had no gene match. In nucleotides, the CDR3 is TGTGCCAGCCGGACAGGTCTTAACTATGGCTACACCTTC. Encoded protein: CASRTGLNYGYTF.

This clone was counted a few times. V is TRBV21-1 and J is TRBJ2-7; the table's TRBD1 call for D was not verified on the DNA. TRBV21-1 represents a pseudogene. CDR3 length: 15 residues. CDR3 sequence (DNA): TGTGCCAGCAGCAAAGGGGACAGGGTGCCATACGAGCAGTACTTC. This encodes CASSKGDRVPYEQYF.

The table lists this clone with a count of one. CDR3 sequence reads: CATRDRDEAFF. In DNA form, the CDR3 reads TGTGCCACCAGGGACAGGGATGAAGCTTTCTTT. The chain recombines TRBV24-1 with TRBJ1-1; 8 bases align to TRBD1. Germline V gene sequence: CDR1 KGHDR, CDR2 SFDVKD. Trimming took 7 bases from V and 7 from J; bases not matched to a gene: 1. CDR3 size: 11 residues.

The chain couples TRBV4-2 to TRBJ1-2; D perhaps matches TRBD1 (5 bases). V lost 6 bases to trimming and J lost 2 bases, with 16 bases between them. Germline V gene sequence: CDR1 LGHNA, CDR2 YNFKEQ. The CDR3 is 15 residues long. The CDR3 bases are TGTGCCAGCAGACCCCAGAACGGGGGAAACTATGGCTACACCTTC. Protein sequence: CASRPQNGGNYGYTF.

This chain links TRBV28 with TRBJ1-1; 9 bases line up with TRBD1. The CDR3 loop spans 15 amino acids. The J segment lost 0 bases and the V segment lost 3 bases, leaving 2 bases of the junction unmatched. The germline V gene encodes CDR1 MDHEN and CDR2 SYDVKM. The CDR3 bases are TGTGCCAGCAGTTTTGGGGACAGGGTGAACACTGAAGCTTTCTTT. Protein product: CASSFGDRVNTEAFF.

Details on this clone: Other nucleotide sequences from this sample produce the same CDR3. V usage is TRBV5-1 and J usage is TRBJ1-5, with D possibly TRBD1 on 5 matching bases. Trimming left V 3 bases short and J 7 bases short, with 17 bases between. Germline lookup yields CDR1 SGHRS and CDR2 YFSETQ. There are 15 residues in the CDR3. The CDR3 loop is CASSSSGSRGQPQHF. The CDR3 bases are TGCGCCAGCAGCTCCTCCGGGTCCCGGGGGCAGCCCCAGCATTTT.

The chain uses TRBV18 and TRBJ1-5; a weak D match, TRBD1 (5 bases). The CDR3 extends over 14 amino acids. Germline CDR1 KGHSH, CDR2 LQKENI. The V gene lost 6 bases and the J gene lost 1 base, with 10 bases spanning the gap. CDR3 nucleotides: TGTGCCAGCTCGCTGCGGGACAGCAATCAGCCCCAGCATTTT. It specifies CASSLRDSNQPQHF.

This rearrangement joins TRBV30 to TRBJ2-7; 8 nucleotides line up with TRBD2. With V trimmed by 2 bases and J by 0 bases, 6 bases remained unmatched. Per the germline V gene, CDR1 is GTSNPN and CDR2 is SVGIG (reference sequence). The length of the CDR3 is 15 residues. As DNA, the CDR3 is TGTGCCTGGAGTTCGGGAGGGGGAAGCTCCTACGAGCAGTACTTC. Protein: CAWSSGGGSSYEQYF.

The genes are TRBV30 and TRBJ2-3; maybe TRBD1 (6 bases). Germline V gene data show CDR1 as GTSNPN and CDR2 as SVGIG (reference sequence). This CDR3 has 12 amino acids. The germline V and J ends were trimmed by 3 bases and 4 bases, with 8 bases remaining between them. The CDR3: CAWRRGSDTQYF. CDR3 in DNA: TGTGCCTGGAGGAGGGGGTCAGATACGCAGTATTTT.

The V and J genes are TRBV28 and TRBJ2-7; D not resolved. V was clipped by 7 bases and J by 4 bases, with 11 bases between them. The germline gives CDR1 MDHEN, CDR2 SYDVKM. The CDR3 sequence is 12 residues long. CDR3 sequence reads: CASTSSGYEQYF. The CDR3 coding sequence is TGTGCCAGCACCTCATCCGGGTACGAGCAGTACTTC. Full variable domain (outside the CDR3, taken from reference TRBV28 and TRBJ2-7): DVKVTQSSRYLVKRTGEKVFLECVQDMDHENMFWYRQDPGLGLRLIYFSYDVKMKEKGDIPEGYSVSREKKERFSLILESASTNQTSMYLCASTSSGYEQYFGPGTRLTVT.

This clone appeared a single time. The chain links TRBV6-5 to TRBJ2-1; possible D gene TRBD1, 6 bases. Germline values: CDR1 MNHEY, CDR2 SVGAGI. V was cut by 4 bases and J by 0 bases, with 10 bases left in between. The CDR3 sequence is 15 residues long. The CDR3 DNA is TGTGCCAGCAGTTTGGACAGATTCTCCTACAATGAGCAGTTCTTC. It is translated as CASSLDRFSYNEQFF.

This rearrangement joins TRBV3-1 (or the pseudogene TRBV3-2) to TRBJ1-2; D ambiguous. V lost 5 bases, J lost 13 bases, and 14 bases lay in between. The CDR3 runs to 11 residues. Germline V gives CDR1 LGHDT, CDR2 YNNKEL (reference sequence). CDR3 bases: TGTGCCAGCAGCATGGTGAGGGAGCTCACCTTC. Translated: CASSMVRELTF.

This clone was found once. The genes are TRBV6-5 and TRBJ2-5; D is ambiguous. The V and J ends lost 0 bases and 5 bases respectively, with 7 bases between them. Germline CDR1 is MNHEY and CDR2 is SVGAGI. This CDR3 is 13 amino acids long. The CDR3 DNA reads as TGTGCCAGCAGTTACTCGTGGCGGGAGACCCAGTACTTC. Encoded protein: CASSYSWRETQYF.

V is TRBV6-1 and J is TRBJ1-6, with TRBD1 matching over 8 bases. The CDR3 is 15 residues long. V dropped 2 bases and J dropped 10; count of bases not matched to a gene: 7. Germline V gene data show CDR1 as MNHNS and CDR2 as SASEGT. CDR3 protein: CASSELQGATSPLHF. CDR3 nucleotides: TGTGCCAGCAGTGAACTTCAGGGGGCGACGTCACCCCTCCACTTT.

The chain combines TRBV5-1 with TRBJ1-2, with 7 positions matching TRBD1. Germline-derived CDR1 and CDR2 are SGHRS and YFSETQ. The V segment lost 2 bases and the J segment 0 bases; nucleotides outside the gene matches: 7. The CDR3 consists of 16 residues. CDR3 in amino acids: CASSLRTGAPNYGYTF. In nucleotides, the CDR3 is TGCGCCAGCAGCTTACGAACAGGGGCCCCTAACTATGGCTACACCTTC. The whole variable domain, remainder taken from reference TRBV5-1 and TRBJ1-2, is KAGVTQTPRYLIKTRGQQVTLSCSPISGHRSVSWYQQTPGQGLQFLFEYFSETQRNKGNFPGRFSGRQFSNSRSEMNVSTLELGDSALYLCASSLRTGAPNYGYTFGSGTRLTVV.

CDR3 amino acids: CASSVGSGGGGELFF. DNA for the CDR3: TGTGCCAGCAGCGTGGGTAGCGGGGGTGGCGGGGAGCTGTTTTTT. The rearrangement links TRBV9 to TRBJ2-2; TRBD2 aligns across 9 bases. V lost 2 bases to trimming and J lost 7 bases; unmatched junction nucleotides: 6. Germline loops: CDR1 SGDLS, CDR2 YYNGEE. The CDR3 spans 15 residues.